The 30 T cell receptor beta chains in this list originate from one sample, sequenced in a study of shared clonotypes between healthy human individuals (dated by TCRdb to about 2020). Receptors were amplified or captured by the immunoSEQ multiplex PCR assay. TCRdb re-hosts the immuneACCESS table, in-frame sequences only. Its copies lack some clones; in the studies checked, an unresolved V gene accounts for under half of them, and the cause for the rest is not known. A total of millions of clones appear in this sample, approximately 90% of them only once. Jointly, the top ten make up under 0.15% of the sample. Sequencing was done on a sample of naive CD4+ T cells sorted from blood. The cell subset or site label, read with the paper, signifies: CD45RA+ positively selected. All receptors come from a man younger than 35 in good health.

The chain carries TRBV28 and TRBJ2-7; D not certain. This CDR3 is 12 amino acids long. Deletions cut 4 bases from V and 3 bases from J, with 7 bases between. From germline, CDR1 is MDHEN and CDR2 SYDVKM. CDR3 DNA sequence: TGTGCCAGCAGTTCTGGCAACTACGAGCAGTACTTC. Its translation: CASSSGNYEQYF.

The sample holds a few counts of this clone. Other DNA sequences in this sample translate to the same CDR3. The chain is built from TRBV5-4 and TRBJ1-4; no definite D call. The CDR3 runs to 11 residues. The germline V gene has CDR1 SGHNT and CDR2 YYREEE (reference sequence). Between the trimmed V and J ends, which lost 0 bases and 7 bases, there was a span of 1 base. CDR3 sequence: CASSLGEKLFF. The CDR3 DNA reads TGTGCCAGCAGCTTGGGTGAAAAACTGTTTTTT.

The rearrangement joins TRBV2 to TRBJ1-2, with a weak D call TRBD1 (6 bases). The V gene's germline CDR1 is SNHLY and CDR2 FYNNEI. The CDR3 covers 17 residues. V lost 4 bases and J 4 bases, leaving 22 bases between the germline ends. The CDR3 region is CASSGVGGPISSYGYTF. In DNA, the CDR3 is TGTGCCAGCAGTGGGGTTGGGGGGCCCATAAGCTCCTATGGCTACACCTTC.

This clone appeared a single time. The V and J genes are TRBV6-1 and TRBJ2-2, with a weak D call TRBD1 (6 bases). V shed 2 bases and J shed 4 bases, with 14 bases lying between them. This CDR3 has 16 residues. Germline V gives CDR1 MNHNS, CDR2 SASEGT. CDR3: CASSEMGLGATGELFF. The CDR3 nucleotides are TGTGCCAGCAGTGAAATGGGCCTGGGGGCCACCGGGGAGCTGTTTTTT.

The CDR3 DNA sequence: TGCGCCAGCAGCCAAGATTTATGGGCACCGTCTAACTATGGCTACACCTTC. This sequence encodes CASSQDLWAPSNYGYTF. The V and J genes are TRBV4-1 and TRBJ1-2; D unresolved. Trimming removed 0 bases from V and 0 bases from J, with 14 bases in between. Per the germline V gene, CDR1 is MGHRA and CDR2 is YSYEKL. The CDR3 loop spans 17 amino acids.

The chain combines TRBV5-1 with TRBJ2-4, with TRBD1 matching over 8 bases. CDR3 length: 15 residues. Germline-derived CDR1 and CDR2 are SGHRS and YFSETQ. V gave up 5 bases and J gave up 6 bases; unmatched junction bases: 10. The CDR3 sequence: CASRSNPGGRNIQYF. As DNA, the CDR3 is TGCGCCAGCAGATCAAACCCAGGGGGCAGAAACATTCAGTACTTC.

On this clone: This sample includes further DNA sequences coding for the same CDR3. The V and J genes are TRBV5-1 and TRBJ2-7, with TRBD1 as a possible D gene (7 bases). With 4 bases removed from V and 4 bases from J, the gap between germline ends came to 15 bases. The CDR3 is 14 amino acids. Germline V gene data show CDR1 as SGHRS and CDR2 as YFSETQ. In nucleotides, the CDR3 is TGCGCCAGCAGCCCGGCGGGACAGCTATACGAGCAGTACTTC. It is translated as CASSPAGQLYEQYF.

As DNA, the CDR3 is TGTGCCAGCAGCTTAGGCCCCCCGGAGCCCCAGCATTTT. It yields the protein CASSLGPPEPQHF. The J gene is TRBJ1-5, the V gene TRBV7-8, with D hard to call. There are 13 residues in the CDR3. CDR1 is SGHVS, CDR2 FQNEAQ, per germline. Trimming left V 1 base short and J 8 bases short, with 9 bases between.

This clone was found once. DNA of the CDR3: TGTGCCAGCAGTTACGAGGGGGACAGGGCAGGAAACACCATATATTTT. Protein sequence: CASSYEGDRAGNTIYF. This chain links TRBV6-6 with TRBJ1-3; 9 bases align to TRBD1. Germline-derived CDR1 and CDR2 are MNHNY and SVGAGI (reference sequence). CDR3 length: 16 residues. Trimming at V came to 2 bases and at J to 4 bases, leaving 6 bases not matched to a gene.

The rearrangement joins TRBV10-3 to TRBJ1-5, with unresolved D. V was cut by 11 bases and J by 2 bases, with 16 bases left in between. From germline, CDR1 is ENHRY and CDR2 SYGVKD. The CDR3 is 14 residues long. The CDR3, as DNA: TGTGCCGCGTCCCAAGGGAGAGGCAATCAGCCCCAGCATTTT. It yields the protein CAASQGRGNQPQHF.

J is TRBJ2-5 and V is TRBV5-4, with TRBD1 identical over 9 bases. Germline-derived CDR1 and CDR2 are SGHNT and YYREEE (reference sequence). Trimming took 4 bases from V and 2 from J; bases not matched to a gene: 6. This CDR3 has 15 residues. The CDR3 here is CASSVPGTGQETQYF. As DNA, the CDR3 is TGTGCCAGCAGCGTGCCAGGGACAGGGCAAGAGACCCAGTACTTC.

As regards this clone: Other DNA sequences in this sample translate to the same CDR3. The chain has TRBV6-6 and TRBJ2-5, with D unresolved. The CDR3 is 12 residues long. The germline V gene has CDR1 MNHNY and CDR2 SVGAGI (reference sequence). Trimming removed 0 bases from V and 2 bases from J, with 1 base in between. For the CDR3, the DNA is TGTGCCAGCAGTTACTCGCAAGAGACCCAGTACTTC. It translates to CASSYSQETQYF.

The chain combines TRBV6-1 with TRBJ2-7; TRBD1 matches 8 bases. V shed 5 bases and J 6 bases; nucleotides not matched to a gene: 12. The CDR3 length is 15 residues. From germline, CDR1 is MNHNS and CDR2 SASEGT. For the CDR3, the DNA is TGTGCCAGCAGTCCGGGACAGGTAATGCCCCCCGAGCAGTACTTC. This encodes CASSPGQVMPPEQYF.

The V gene is TRBV28, the J gene TRBJ2-7; TRBD1 matches 11 bases. V dropped 7 bases and J dropped 4; count of bases not matched to a gene: 15. CDR3 size: 17 residues. Per germline, CDR1 MDHEN and CDR2 SYDVKM. This chain's CDR3 is CASTSGPGQGARYEQYF. DNA for the CDR3: TGTGCCAGCACCTCCGGGCCAGGACAGGGGGCAAGGTACGAGCAGTACTTC.

The DNA of the CDR3 is TGTGCCAGCAGCTTACCGGGGGCGCCGGGGACTGAAGCTTTCTTT. Translating gives CASSLPGAPGTEAFF. This chain links TRBV7-8 with TRBJ1-1; possible D gene TRBD1, 6 bases. The CDR3 is 15 amino acids. Looked up from germline, CDR1 is SGHVS and CDR2 is FQNEAQ. V lost 2 bases and J 5 bases, leaving 15 bases between the germline ends.

On this clone: Distinct nucleotide sequences in the sample also encode this CDR3. This sequence joins TRBV7-8 and TRBJ2-7; D is undetermined. Trimming removed 3 bases from V and 6 bases from J, with 12 bases in between. Looked up from germline, CDR1 is SGHVS and CDR2 is FQNEAQ. There are 13 residues in the CDR3. This CDR3 is CASSLKGAGEQYF. The DNA for the CDR3 is TGTGCCAGCAGCTTGAAGGGCGCCGGCGAGCAGTACTTC.

V usage is TRBV6-1 and J usage is TRBJ2-7, with D perhaps matching TRBD2 (5 bases). The CDR3 has 15 amino acids. Looked up from germline, CDR1 is MNHNS and CDR2 is SASEGT. The ends were cut back, 2 bases at V and 2 bases at J, with 13 bases in the middle. As DNA, the CDR3 is TGTGCCAGCAGTGAATGGTCGGGGATACCCTACGAGCAGTACTTC. Encoded protein: CASSEWSGIPYEQYF.

V gene TRBV14 combines with J gene TRBJ2-3, with D perhaps matching TRBD2 (6 bases). The CDR3 runs to 16 residues. Trimming removed 0 bases at V and 5 bases at J, with 15 bases between. Germline CDR1 reads SGHDN; CDR2 reads FVKESK. CDR3 bases: TGTGCCAGCAGCCAAGATCGGGAGAGGGTTGGAGATACGCAGTATTTT. It codes for CASSQDRERVGDTQYF.

CDR3 bases: TGTGCCACCTTCAGGGAGACTGAAGCTTTCTTT. It yields the protein CATFRETEAFF. The chain couples TRBV15 to TRBJ1-1; weak D call: TRBD1 (5 bases). CDR3 length: 11 amino acids. V shed 8 bases and J shed 5 bases, with 9 bases lying between them. Germline-derived CDR1 and CDR2 are LNHNV and YYDKDF (reference sequence).

CDR3 residues: CASQPGGFRSPEQFF. The CDR3 DNA reads TGTGCCAGCCAACCCGGGGGCTTCCGGAGCCCTGAGCAGTTCTTC. The rearrangement joins TRBV9 to TRBJ2-1, with D tentatively TRBD1 or TRBD2 (6 bases each). The CDR3 has 15 amino acids. The germline V and J ends were trimmed by 7 bases and 9 bases, with 23 bases remaining between them. Germline assignment: CDR1 SGDLS and CDR2 YYNGEE.

The gene calls are TRBV4-1 and TRBJ1-4; D may be TRBD1 (6 bases). Germline CDR1 MGHRA, CDR2 YSYEKL. CDR3 length equals 17 residues. V lost 1 base and J lost 4, with 16 bases in between. Here the CDR3 DNA reads TGCGCCAGCAGCCAAGGATTACAGGGAGGCCATAATGAAAAACTGTTTTTT. Its translation: CASSQGLQGGHNEKLFF.

This chain uses TRBV7-9 with TRBJ2-7, with 7 bases aligning to TRBD1. The length of the CDR3 is 16 residues. Germline V gives CDR1 SEHNR, CDR2 FQNEAQ (reference sequence). V shed 8 bases and J 2 bases; nucleotides not matched to a gene: 15. The CDR3 DNA sequence: TGTGCCAGCGGATTGAGGGGGCCGGGGCACCCCTACGAGCAGTACTTC. Amino acid sequence: CASGLRGPGHPYEQYF.

The chain employs TRBV4-3 and TRBJ2-7; possible D gene TRBD1, 5 bases. With 0 bases removed from V and 0 bases from J, the gap between germline ends came to 9 bases. The CDR3 is 15 amino acids. Germline loops: CDR1 LGHNA, CDR2 YSLEER. This chain's CDR3 is CASSQERQSSYEQYF. CDR3 sequence (DNA): TGCGCCAGCAGCCAAGAAAGACAGAGCTCCTACGAGCAGTACTTC.

This chain links TRBV30 with TRBJ1-2; D perhaps matches TRBD1 (5 bases). Trimming took off 2 bases at V and 10 bases at J, with 8 bases between the two ends. CDR3 length: 10 residues. Germline V gene sequence: CDR1 GTSNPN, CDR2 SVGIG (reference sequence). The CDR3 region is CAWSRQIYTF. The CDR3 DNA reads TGTGCCTGGAGTAGACAGATCTACACCTTC.

The CDR3 is CASSLIGGSGPGSGDSPLHF. The CDR3 DNA follows: TGCGCCAGCAGCTTGATTGGGGGTAGCGGTCCGGGGAGCGGGGATTCACCCCTCCACTTT. The chain is built from TRBV5-1 and TRBJ1-6; D may be TRBD1 (5 bases). This CDR3 contains 20 residues. The V end was cut by 1 base, the J end by 8 bases, with 28 bases between. Germline loops: CDR1 SGHRS, CDR2 YFSETQ.

In the case of this clone: The sample carries other DNA sequences with the same CDR3. The chain is built from TRBV5-4 and TRBJ1-2; 12 nucleotides line up with TRBD1. V was clipped by 3 bases and J by 5 bases; unmatched bases: 5. The CDR3 is 15 amino acids. Germline V gives CDR1 SGHNT, CDR2 YYREEE (reference sequence). The CDR3 DNA sequence: TGTGCCAGCAGCTCGGGACAGGGGGCGGGGTATGGCTACACCTTC. Encoded protein: CASSSGQGAGYGYTF.

CDR3 sequence reads: CSVTTGSVYEQYF. CDR3 in DNA: TGCAGCGTGACGACAGGGTCTGTCTACGAGCAGTACTTC. V is TRBV29-1 and J is TRBJ2-7; 7 bases agree with TRBD1. Trimming at V came to 6 bases and at J to 3 bases, leaving 8 bases not matched to a gene. Germline CDR1 is SQVTM and CDR2 is ANQGSEA. There are 13 residues in the CDR3.

J is TRBJ1-5 and V is TRBV19; a weak D match, TRBD1 (6 bases). The germline V gene encodes CDR1 LNHDA and CDR2 SQIVND (reference sequence). Deletions cut 5 bases from V and 2 bases from J, with 13 bases between. This CDR3 is 15 amino acids long. The CDR3 nucleotides are TGTGCCAGTAGTCTACAGGGTATGGGCAATCAGCCCCAGCATTTT. It yields the protein CASSLQGMGNQPQHF.

The J gene is TRBJ2-5, the V gene TRBV7-3; 8 bases line up with TRBD1. CDR1 and CDR2 from the germline V gene are SGHTA and FQGTGA. The V segment lost 1 base and the J segment 0 bases; nucleotides outside the gene matches: 4. The CDR3 is made up of 16 amino acids. CDR3 sequence (DNA): TGTGCCAGCAGCTTAATGCCCAGGGGGCACCAAGAGACCCAGTACTTC. This gives the protein CASSLMPRGHQETQYF. Together with reference TRBV7-3 and TRBJ2-5, the CDR3 gives the full variable domain: GAGVSQTPSNKVTEKGKYVELRCDPISGHTALYWYRQSLGQGPEFLIYFQGTGAADDSGLPNDRFFAVRPEGSVSTLKIQRTERGDSAVYLCASSLMPRGHQETQYFGPGTRLLVL.

This chain links TRBV7-8 with TRBJ1-5; TRBD1 aligns across 11 bases. Germline-derived CDR1 and CDR2 are SGHVS and FQNEAQ. The CDR3 is 16 amino acids. The trim removed 4 bases at V and 2 bases at J, leaving 4 bases unmatched. DNA of the CDR3: TGTGCCAGCAGCTGGGGACAGGGGGAGGGCAATCAGCCCCAGCATTTT. This sequence encodes CASSWGQGEGNQPQHF. The full variable domain, rest sourced from reference TRBV7-8 and TRBJ1-5, is GAGVSQSPRYKVAKRGQDVALRCDPISGHVSLFWYQQALGQGPEFLTYFQNEAQLDKSGLPSDRFFAERPEGSVSTLKIQRTQQEDSAVYLCASSWGQGEGNQPQHFGDGTRLSIL.